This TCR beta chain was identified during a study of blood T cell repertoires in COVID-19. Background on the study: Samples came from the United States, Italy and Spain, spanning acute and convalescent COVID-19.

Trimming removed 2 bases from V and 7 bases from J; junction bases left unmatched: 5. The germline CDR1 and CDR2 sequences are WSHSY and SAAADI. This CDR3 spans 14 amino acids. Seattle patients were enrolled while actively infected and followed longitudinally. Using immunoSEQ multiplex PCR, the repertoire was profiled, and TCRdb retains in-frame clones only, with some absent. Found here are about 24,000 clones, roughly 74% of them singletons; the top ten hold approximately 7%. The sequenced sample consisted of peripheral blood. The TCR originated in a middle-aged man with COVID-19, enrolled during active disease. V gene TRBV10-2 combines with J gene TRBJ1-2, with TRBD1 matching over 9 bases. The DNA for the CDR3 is TGCGCCAGCAGTGAGATCGGGACAGGGAGTGGCTACACCTTC. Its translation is CASSEIGTGSGYTF.